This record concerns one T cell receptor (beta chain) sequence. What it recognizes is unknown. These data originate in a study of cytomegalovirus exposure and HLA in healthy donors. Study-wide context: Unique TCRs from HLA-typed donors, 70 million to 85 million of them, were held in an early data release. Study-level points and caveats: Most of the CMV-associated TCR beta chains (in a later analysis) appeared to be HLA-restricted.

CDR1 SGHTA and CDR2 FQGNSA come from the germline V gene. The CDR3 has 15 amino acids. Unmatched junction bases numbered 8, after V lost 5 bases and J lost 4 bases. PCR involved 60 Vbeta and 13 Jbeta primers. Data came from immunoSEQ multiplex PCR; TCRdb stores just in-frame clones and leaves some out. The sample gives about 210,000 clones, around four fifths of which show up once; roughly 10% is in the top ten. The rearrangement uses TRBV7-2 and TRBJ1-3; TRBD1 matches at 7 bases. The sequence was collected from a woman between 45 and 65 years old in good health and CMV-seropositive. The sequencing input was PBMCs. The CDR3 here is CASSPRTGSGNTIYF. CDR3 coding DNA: TGTGCCAGCAGCCCCCGGACAGGTTCAGGAAACACCATATATTTT. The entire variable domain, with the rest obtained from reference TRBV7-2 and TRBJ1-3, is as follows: GAGVSQSPSNKVTEKGKDVELRCDPISGHTALYWYRQSLGQGLEFLIYFQGNSAPDKSGLPSDRFSAERTGGSVSTLTIQRTQQEDSAVYLCASSPRTGSGNTIYFGEGSWLTVV.